This T cell receptor (beta chain) was identified in a study of blood T cell repertoires in COVID-19. Sequencing was performed with immunoSEQ multiplex PCR; in TCRdb, only in-frame clones are kept and a portion is missing. The sample records over 60,000 clones, less than 95% being singletons. V lost 10 bases, J lost 2 bases, and 27 bases lay in between. Germline V gives CDR1 LNHDA, CDR2 SQIVND (reference sequence). This CDR3 has 18 residues. Sequencing was carried out using peripheral blood. This TCR was recovered from a middle-aged man with COVID-19, enrolled during active disease. The V call is TRBV19, the J call TRBJ1-5, with D perhaps matching TRBD1 (6 bases). The CDR3 reads CATTPHIDRLGGNQPQHF. The CDR3 nucleotides read TGTGCCACCACGCCACATATAGACAGGTTGGGCGGCAATCAGCCCCAGCATTTT.